Presented here are 32 T cell receptor beta chains from one specimen sequenced in a study of OX40 agonist ivuxolimab in advanced cancers. Method: immunoSEQ multiplex PCR; TCRdb's copy keeps in-frame clones and lacks some. In the table there are around 56,000 clones, approximately 82% of which are singletons. The sample was CD4+ or CD8+ T cells sorted from blood, taken in a trial of the OX40 agonist ivuxolimab. The receptors here all came from an adult with an advanced solid tumor such as melanoma, head and neck, liver or kidney cancer.

This clone was observed a few times. The chain links TRBV15 to TRBJ2-1, with 12 nucleotides matching TRBD2. This CDR3 contains 15 residues. CDR1 is LNHNV, CDR2 YYDKDF, per germline (reference sequence). The J segment lost 7 bases and the V segment lost 5 bases, leaving 6 bases of the junction unmatched. The CDR3 here is CATSWPSGGVNEQFF. CDR3 nucleotide sequence: TGTGCCACCAGCTGGCCTAGCGGGGGGGTAAATGAGCAGTTCTTC.

The chain carries TRBV6-1 and TRBJ1-4; 8 positions match TRBD1. The CDR3 sequence is 15 residues long. CDR1 and CDR2 from the germline V gene are MNHNS and SASEGT. J lost 7 bases, V lost 4 bases, and 8 bases had no gene match. The CDR3 sequence is CASSAIPGQVEKLFF. CDR3 DNA sequence: TGTGCCAGCAGTGCAATACCGGGACAGGTTGAAAAACTGTTTTTT.

V usage is TRBV5-4 and J usage is TRBJ1-6; no clear D. Germline CDR1 and CDR2: SGHNT and YYREEE (reference sequence). The CDR3 spans 15 residues. Trimming stripped 0 bases from V and 7 bases from J, with 11 bases between. CDR3 sequence reads: CASSLDGVVNSPLHF. As DNA, the CDR3 is TGTGCCAGCAGCTTGGATGGGGTGGTCAATTCACCCCTCCACTTT.

The genes are TRBV7-6 and TRBJ1-6; D may be TRBD1 (6 bases). Germline V CDR1 and CDR2: SGHVS, FNYEAQ. V was pared by 5 bases and J by 7 bases, with 12 bases between. The CDR3 contains 14 residues. CDR3: CASSGGRLNSPLHF. CDR3 coding DNA: TGTGCCAGCAGCGGGGGCAGACTAAATTCACCCCTCCACTTT.

J is TRBJ2-3 and V is TRBV18; 8 bases match TRBD1. The CDR3 contains 16 residues. V was pared by 6 bases and J by 0 bases, with 8 bases of the junction left unmatched. The V gene's germline CDR1 is KGHSH and CDR2 LQKENI. The CDR3, as DNA: TGTGCCAGCTCGGCCCAGACAGGGGATAGCACAGATACGCAGTATTTT. This codes for CASSAQTGDSTDTQYF. The complete variable domain, with remaining parts taken from reference TRBV18 and TRBJ2-3, reads NAGVMQNPRHLVRRRGQEARLRCSPMKGHSHVYWYRQLPEEGLKFMVYLQKENIIDESGMPKERFSAEFPKEGPSILRIQQVVRGDSAAYFCASSAQTGDSTDTQYFGPGTRLTVL.

This sequence joins TRBV5-6 and TRBJ2-1; D may be TRBD2 (6 bases). The CDR3 has 16 residues. Germline values: CDR1 SGHDT, CDR2 YYEEEE. V shed 3 bases and J shed 3 bases, with 16 bases lying between them. The DNA of the CDR3 is TGTGCCAGCAGCTCAAACGGGAGTCCTTTCTACAATGAGCAGTTCTTC. It codes for CASSSNGSPFYNEQFF.

The rearrangement uses TRBV29-1 and TRBJ2-1; 7 nucleotides match TRBD1. The CDR3 consists of 14 residues. V was pared by 6 bases and J by 0 bases, with 5 bases of the junction left unmatched. Germline values: CDR1 SQVTM, CDR2 ANQGSEA. The CDR3 bases are TGCAGCGTCACGGGACAGAGCTCCTACAATGAGCAGTTCTTC. Translation gives CSVTGQSSYNEQFF.

This chain links TRBV30 with TRBJ2-5; the D gene is possibly TRBD2 (5 bases). Germline V gene data show CDR1 as GTSNPN and CDR2 as SVGIG (reference sequence). Trimming stripped 1 base from V and 4 bases from J, with 10 bases between. This CDR3 region has 13 residues. CDR3: CAWSAMAGETQYF. CDR3 in DNA: TGTGCCTGGAGTGCGATGGCGGGAGAGACCCAGTACTTC.

This clone ranks as medium-sized (0.01 to 0.1%). The chain recombines TRBV29-1 with TRBJ2-5; 10 bases match TRBD2. Germline CDR1 is SQVTM and CDR2 is ANQGSEA. V was pared by 7 bases and J by 1 base, with 6 bases of the junction left unmatched. The CDR3 has 14 amino acids. CDR3: CSATRTSGQETQYF. CDR3 sequence (DNA): TGCAGCGCCACGAGGACTAGCGGCCAAGAGACCCAGTACTTC.

The J gene is TRBJ1-6, the V gene TRBV5-6; D might be TRBD1 (5 bases). The CDR3 runs 15 residues. The germline gives CDR1 SGHDT, CDR2 YYEEEE. V lost 2 bases, J lost 7 bases, and 13 bases lay in between. The CDR3 loop reads CASSFRGVANSPLHF. CDR3 nucleotides: TGTGCCAGCAGCTTTCGAGGGGTCGCAAATTCACCCCTCCACTTT.

This chain uses TRBV6-5 with TRBJ2-7, with TRBD2 as a possible D gene (5 bases). The germline CDR1 and CDR2 sequences are MNHEY and SVGAGI. The CDR3 runs 14 residues. Trimming stripped 3 bases from V and 3 bases from J, with 12 bases between. Here the CDR3 reads CASSYASDFYEQYF. The DNA for the CDR3 is TGTGCCAGCAGTTATGCGTCGGACTTCTACGAGCAGTACTTC.

This clone has a handful of counts. J is TRBJ2-7 and V is TRBV18; 9 positions agree with TRBD1. The length of the CDR3 is 15 residues. CDR1 is KGHSH, CDR2 LQKENI, per germline. The ends lost 4 bases at V and 7 bases at J; junction bases unmatched: 11. Here the CDR3 reads CASSLGQGNREEQYF. The CDR3 DNA reads as TGTGCCAGCTCACTCGGACAGGGGAACAGGGAGGAGCAGTACTTC.

This clone was picked up a small number of times. The genes are TRBV2 and TRBJ2-2; D possibly corresponds to TRBD1 (6 bases). The V end lost 9 bases, the J end lost 8 bases, and 16 bases lay between the germline ends. Germline CDR1 and CDR2: SNHLY and FYNNEI. The CDR3 is 13 residues long. CDR3 region: CASGTPERGELFF. Written as DNA, the CDR3 is TGTGCCAGTGGGACACCCGAAAGGGGGGAGCTGTTTTTT.

The chain combines TRBV29-1 with TRBJ2-3; 8 bases agree with TRBD1. CDR1 is SQVTM and CDR2 is ANQGSEA in the germline V gene. CDR3 length equals 15 residues. With 1 base clipped from V and 2 bases from J, the junction kept 5 bases outside the gene matches. The CDR3 DNA reads TGCAGCGTTGAAGGTGGGACAGGCCTCACAGATACGCAGTATTTT. It codes for CSVEGGTGLTDTQYF.

V gene TRBV28 combines with J gene TRBJ2-7; TRBD2 matches at 11 bases. The V gene's germline CDR1 is MDHEN and CDR2 SYDVKM. This CDR3 has 18 residues. Germline trimming cut 9 bases from V and 0 bases from J; bases unmatched to any gene: 16. The CDR3 region has the DNA TGTGCCAGTCCCCCCACCCTATTAGCGGGGGGGAGCTCCTACGAGCAGTACTTC. Its translation: CASPPTLLAGGSSYEQYF.

The rearrangement uses TRBV29-1 and TRBJ1-2; 9 nucleotides agree with TRBD1. CDR3 length: 14 amino acids. With V trimmed by 1 base and J by 6 bases, 6 bases remained unmatched. CDR1 and CDR2 (germline): SQVTM, ANQGSEA. CDR3 protein: CSVEGTGDPDGYTF. CDR3 nucleotides: TGCAGCGTTGAAGGGACAGGGGATCCGGATGGCTACACCTTC.

The rearrangement links TRBV11-3 to TRBJ2-1; no definite D call. From germline, CDR1 is SGHNT and CDR2 YENEEA. V was pared by 1 base and J by 9 bases, with 7 bases between. This CDR3 comprises 12 residues. CDR3 sequence reads: CASSLGSREQFF. The DNA for the CDR3 is TGTGCCAGCAGCTTAGGGTCCCGTGAGCAGTTCTTC.

The CDR3 DNA follows: TGTGCCAGCAGTTTACGACTTGACGAGACCCAGTACTTC. This encodes CASSLRLDETQYF. The chain links TRBV28 to TRBJ2-5; no clear D gene. The V and J ends lost 2 bases and 5 bases respectively, with 9 bases between them. The CDR3 consists of 13 residues. Germline CDR1 reads MDHEN; CDR2 reads SYDVKM.

The V call is TRBV5-4, the J call TRBJ2-2; D may be TRBD1 or TRBD2 (6 bases each). Trimming stripped 4 bases from V and 5 bases from J, with 12 bases between. Germline CDR1 SGHNT, CDR2 YYREEE (reference sequence). This CDR3 is built from 14 residues. As DNA, the CDR3 is TGTGCCAGCAGCCTAGGGGGGCGGACCGGGGAGCTGTTTTTT. This sequence encodes CASSLGGRTGELFF.

This chain uses TRBV19 with TRBJ2-6; 8 bases are a match to TRBD1. The V and J ends lost 6 bases and 0 bases, in that order; junction bases with no gene match: 7. This CDR3 is 17 amino acids long. The germline V gene encodes CDR1 LNHDA and CDR2 SQIVND (reference sequence). CDR3 residues: CASSNGQGSSGANVLTF. CDR3 coding DNA: TGTGCCAGTAGCAATGGACAGGGCTCCTCTGGGGCCAACGTCCTGACTTTC.

V is TRBV9 and J is TRBJ2-5; TRBD2 might be the D (7 bases). This CDR3 comprises 14 residues. V lost 5 bases to trimming and J lost 2 bases, with 13 bases between them. Looked up from germline, CDR1 is SGDLS and CDR2 is YYNGEE. The CDR3 coding sequence is TGTGCCAGCAGTGGGGGGGCTACTCAAGAGACCCAGTACTTC. Translation gives CASSGGATQETQYF. The entire variable domain, with the rest obtained from reference TRBV9 and TRBJ2-5, is as follows: DSGVTQTPKHLITATGQRVTLRCSPRSGDLSVYWYQQSLDQGLQFLIQYYNGEERAKGNILERFSAQQFPDLHSELNLSSLELGDSALYFCASSGGATQETQYFGPGTRLLVL.

This chain links TRBV6-4 with TRBJ1-1, with D uncertain. V was shortened by 6 bases and J by 1 base, with 9 bases between the two germline ends. CDR1 is MRHNA, CDR2 SNTAGT, per germline. The CDR3 length is 13 residues. The DNA for the CDR3 is TGTGCCAGCAGAGCCCGACAGAACACTGAAGCTTTCTTT. Translating it yields CASRARQNTEAFF.

The chain recombines TRBV27 with TRBJ2-1; 7 bases line up with TRBD1. V was clipped by 6 bases and J by 6 bases; unmatched bases: 8. Germline values: CDR1 MNHEY, CDR2 SMNVEV (reference sequence). The CDR3 extends over 14 amino acids. CDR3 loop: CASRIMTGSNEQFF. The DNA for the CDR3 is TGTGCCAGCAGGATCATGACAGGGAGCAATGAGCAGTTCTTC.

The chain links TRBV13 to TRBJ2-1; D not resolved. The V and J ends lost 1 base and 8 bases respectively, with 3 bases between them. CDR3 length: 11 residues. Germline assignment: CDR1 PRHDT and CDR2 FYEKMQ (reference sequence). CDR3 bases: TGTGCCAGCAGCTTAGCGGATGAGCAGTTCTTC. Amino acids: CASSLADEQFF.

This chain links TRBV5-4 with TRBJ2-1; D uncertain. The CDR3 covers 14 residues. V was cut by 4 bases and J by 6 bases, with 14 bases left in between. The germline gives CDR1 SGHNT, CDR2 YYREEE (reference sequence). As DNA, the CDR3 is TGTGCCAGCAGCCCGGACCCTTCTGTCAATGAGCAGTTCTTC. Protein sequence: CASSPDPSVNEQFF.

The chain joins TRBV9 to TRBJ2-5, with TRBD2 matching 7 bases. CDR1 and CDR2 from the germline V gene are SGDLS and YYNGEE. The V segment lost 1 base and the J segment 5 bases; nucleotides outside the gene matches: 5. The CDR3 is 14 amino acids. DNA for the CDR3: TGTGCCAGCAGCGTAATGGGGGAGGGGGAGACCCAGTACTTC. Amino acids: CASSVMGEGETQYF.

The chain links TRBV28 to TRBJ2-3; D perhaps matches TRBD2 (6 bases). The ends were cut back, 1 base at V and 4 bases at J, with 15 bases in the middle. This CDR3 has 16 amino acids. Looked up from germline, CDR1 is MDHEN and CDR2 is SYDVKM. CDR3 nucleotide sequence: TGTGCCAGCAGTTTATCAGCTAGCGTTGGGGCAGATACGCAGTATTTT. This codes for CASSLSASVGADTQYF. The variable domain in full, completed from reference TRBV28 and TRBJ2-3, reads DVKVTQSSRYLVKRTGEKVFLECVQDMDHENMFWYRQDPGLGLRLIYFSYDVKMKEKGDIPEGYSVSREKKERFSLILESASTNQTSMYLCASSLSASVGADTQYFGPGTRLTVL.

The chain is built from TRBV4-1 and TRBJ1-5; 9 bases align to TRBD1. This CDR3 is built from 16 residues. V dropped 2 bases and J dropped 5; count of bases not matched to a gene: 7. CDR1 and CDR2 from the germline V gene are MGHRA and YSYEKL. CDR3 sequence: CASSQNGGQGDQPQHF. CDR3 bases: TGCGCCAGCAGCCAAAATGGGGGACAGGGTGATCAGCCCCAGCATTTT.

The chain has TRBV19 and TRBJ1-2; TRBD1 matches 8 bases. The CDR3 contains 14 residues. Germline CDR1 is LNHDA and CDR2 is SQIVND (reference sequence). Losses at the gene ends were 6 bases for V and 6 bases for J; bases not matched to a gene: 9. DNA for the CDR3: TGTGCCAGTAGCTCCCCCGACAGGGGAGATGGCTACACCTTC. Translated: CASSSPDRGDGYTF. The entire variable domain, with the rest obtained from reference TRBV19 and TRBJ1-2, is as follows: DGGITQSPKYLFRKEGQNVTLSCEQNLNHDAMYWYRQDPGQGLRLIYYSQIVNDFQKGDIAEGYSVSREKKESFPLTVTSAQKNPTAFYLCASSSPDRGDGYTFGSGTRLTVV.

This clone was detected a few times. The V gene is TRBV5-8, the J gene TRBJ2-7, with D maybe TRBD1 (5 bases). Germline V gives CDR1 SGHTS, CDR2 YDEGEE. The CDR3 runs 14 residues. V was clipped by 2 bases and J by 2 bases, with 11 bases between them. As DNA, the CDR3 is TGTGCCAGCAGCTTTACAGGTGGTGCCTACGAGCAGTACTTC. Its protein product is CASSFTGGAYEQYF.

In nucleotides, the CDR3 is TGTGCCAGCCAGACATTGAACACTGAAGCTTTCTTT. This translates into CASQTLNTEAFF. The J gene is TRBJ1-1, the V gene TRBV28; D gene uncertain. Trimming took 8 bases from V and 0 from J, leaving 7 bases between them. Germline-derived CDR1 and CDR2 are MDHEN and SYDVKM. The CDR3 is 12 amino acids.

The gene calls are TRBV19 and TRBJ2-2; D call uncertain. Germline V gives CDR1 LNHDA, CDR2 SQIVND (reference sequence). Trimming removed 5 bases from V and 8 bases from J, with 18 bases in between. The CDR3 extends over 15 amino acids. CDR3 amino acids: CASSPGGPPWGELFF. The CDR3 nucleotides are TGTGCCAGTAGTCCCGGTGGGCCGCCATGGGGGGAGCTGTTTTTT.